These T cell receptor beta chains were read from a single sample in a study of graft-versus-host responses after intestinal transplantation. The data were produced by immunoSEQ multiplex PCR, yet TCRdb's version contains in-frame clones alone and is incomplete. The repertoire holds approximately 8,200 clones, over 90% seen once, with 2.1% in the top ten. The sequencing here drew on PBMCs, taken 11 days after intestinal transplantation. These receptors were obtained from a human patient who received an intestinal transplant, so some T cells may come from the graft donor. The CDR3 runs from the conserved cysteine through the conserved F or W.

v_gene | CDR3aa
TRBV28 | CASSAGGQGLNTEAFF
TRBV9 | CASRGGPGELFF
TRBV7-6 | CASSSTQGLGNEQYF
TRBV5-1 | CASSFQTGGGKTQYF
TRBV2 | CASSEGQNSGNTIYF
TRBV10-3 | CAISSGLAGGHTDTQYF
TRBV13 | CASSLGGAGHSTDTQYF
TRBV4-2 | CASSQDPEGGFTEAFF
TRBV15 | CATSRSGNTGELFF
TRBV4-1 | CASSQESGDPYEQYF
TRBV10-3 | CAISEIFLSNTGELFF
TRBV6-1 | CASSAASGGPSYEQYF
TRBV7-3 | CASSLVAGAYNEQFF
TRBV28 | CASSLGATGGENEKLFF
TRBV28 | CASSLTGTGNYEQYF
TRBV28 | CASSQQGALDTEAFF
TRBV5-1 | CASGQGDSGNTIYF
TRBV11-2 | CASSLTDPGRGPTYEQYF
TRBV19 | CASSIDGGGRETQYF
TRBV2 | CASSRGTGDTEAFF
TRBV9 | CASSVDGGGYTF
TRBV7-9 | CASSPPSGSSERQETQYF
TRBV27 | CASSPLGGAENTGELFF
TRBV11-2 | CASSLGGAPWTYEQYF
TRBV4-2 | CASSQGPVSSGAKNIQYF
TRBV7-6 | CASSWTPRTTGELFF
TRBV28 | CASSRTGTSYEQYF
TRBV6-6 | CASSPVPAAEKLFF
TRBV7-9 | CASSLGGGRTEAFF
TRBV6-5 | CASGLGKYNEQFF
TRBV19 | CASSIAGQGSSPLHF
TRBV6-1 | CASSEDREISEQYF
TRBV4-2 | CASSQEPTGFGEKLFF
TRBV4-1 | CASSQVGREDEQYF
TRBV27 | CASSLGTGGDYGYTF
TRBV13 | CASSPTGTEKLNTEAFF
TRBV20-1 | CSAPGHEAFF
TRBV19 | CASTPGQGGGEQYF
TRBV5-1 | CASSVGPPGYNEQFF
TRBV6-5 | CASSYGSGASTDTQYF
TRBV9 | CASSVPPRGYYEQYF
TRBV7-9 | CASSLKGGDRDSPLHF
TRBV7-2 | CASSLLGGASYNEQFF
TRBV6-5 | CASSPRGTGELFF
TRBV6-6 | CASNSPFSGGPNEQFF
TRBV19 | CASSIDQDRAESPLHF
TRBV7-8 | CASSITSGYSGANVLTF
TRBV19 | CASSWRTGTQYF
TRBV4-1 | CASSQEPLGLLTDTQYF
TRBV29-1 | CSVGGGQDSTEAFF
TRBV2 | CASTTGGSNQPQHF
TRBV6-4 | CALQYDRGLGYGYTF
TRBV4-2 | CASTLSGGLNEKLFF
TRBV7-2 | CASSLGGARITDTQYF
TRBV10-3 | CAISFGQGRVNTEAFF
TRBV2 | CASSGLGGDRGPPETQYF